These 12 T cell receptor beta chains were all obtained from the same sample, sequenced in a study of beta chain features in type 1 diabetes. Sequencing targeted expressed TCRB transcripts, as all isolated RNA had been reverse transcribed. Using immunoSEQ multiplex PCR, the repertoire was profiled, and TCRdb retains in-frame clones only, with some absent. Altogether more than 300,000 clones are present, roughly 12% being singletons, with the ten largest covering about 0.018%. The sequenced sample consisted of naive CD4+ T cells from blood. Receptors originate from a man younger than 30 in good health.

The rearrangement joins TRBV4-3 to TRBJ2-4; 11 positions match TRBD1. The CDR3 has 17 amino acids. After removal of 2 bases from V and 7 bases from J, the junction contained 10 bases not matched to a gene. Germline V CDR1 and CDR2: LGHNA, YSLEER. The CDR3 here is CASSQSSGTGGFNIQYF. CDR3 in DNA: TGCGCCAGCAGCCAATCCTCCGGGACAGGGGGTTTCAACATTCAGTACTTC.

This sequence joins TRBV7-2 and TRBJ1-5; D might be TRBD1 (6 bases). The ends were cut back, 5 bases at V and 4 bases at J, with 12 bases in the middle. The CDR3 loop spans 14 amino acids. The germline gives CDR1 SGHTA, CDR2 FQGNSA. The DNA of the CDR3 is TGTGCCAGCAGCCGGGGGGCAGGGAATCAGCCCCAGCATTTT. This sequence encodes CASSRGAGNQPQHF.

Here the CDR3 DNA reads TGTGCCAGCAGCTTAGTCGTTTCACAGGGTAACGGAAACACCATATATTTT. This translates into CASSLVVSQGNGNTIYF. The V call is TRBV7-2, the J call TRBJ1-3; possible D gene TRBD1, 6 bases. Trimming removed 1 base at V and 4 bases at J, with 17 bases between. The CDR3 spans 17 residues. The germline V gene has CDR1 SGHTA and CDR2 FQGNSA.

This CDR3 is CASRDISDTQYF. In nucleotides, the CDR3 is TGTGCCAGCAGGGACATTTCCGATACGCAGTATTTT. This sequence joins TRBV25-1 and TRBJ2-3; D perhaps matches TRBD1 (5 bases). The CDR3 consists of 12 residues. CDR1 is MGHDK and CDR2 is SYGVNS in the germline V gene. The V end lost 6 bases, the J end lost 6 bases, and 10 bases lay between the germline ends.

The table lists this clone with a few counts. Here the CDR3 DNA reads TGTGCCAGTGACGACAGGGGGGTGACTGAAGCTTTCTTT. This gives the protein CASDDRGVTEAFF. This chain uses TRBV19 with TRBJ1-1, with 9 bases fitting TRBD1. The ends lost 8 bases at V and 5 bases at J; junction bases unmatched: 6. Germline V gene lookup returns CDR1 LNHDA and CDR2 SQIVND (reference sequence). The CDR3 totals 13 residues.

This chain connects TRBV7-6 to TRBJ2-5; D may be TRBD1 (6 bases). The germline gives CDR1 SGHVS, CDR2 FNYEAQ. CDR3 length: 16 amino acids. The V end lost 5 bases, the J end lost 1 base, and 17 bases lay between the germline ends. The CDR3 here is CASSPPPGHPQETQYF. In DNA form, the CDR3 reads TGTGCCAGCAGCCCCCCCCCGGGACACCCCCAAGAGACCCAGTACTTC.

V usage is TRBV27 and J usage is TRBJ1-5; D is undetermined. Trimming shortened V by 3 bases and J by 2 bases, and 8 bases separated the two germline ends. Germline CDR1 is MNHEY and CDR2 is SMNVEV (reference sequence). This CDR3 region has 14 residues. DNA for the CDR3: TGTGCCAGCAGTTTTGATGGGCGCAATCAGCCCCAGCATTTT. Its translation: CASSFDGRNQPQHF.

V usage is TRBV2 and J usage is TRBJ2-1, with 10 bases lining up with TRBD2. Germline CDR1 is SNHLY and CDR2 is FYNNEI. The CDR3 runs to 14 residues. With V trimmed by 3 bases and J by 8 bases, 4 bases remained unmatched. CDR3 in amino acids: CASSDTSGNYEQFF. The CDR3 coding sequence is TGTGCCAGCAGTGATACTAGCGGGAATTATGAGCAGTTCTTC.

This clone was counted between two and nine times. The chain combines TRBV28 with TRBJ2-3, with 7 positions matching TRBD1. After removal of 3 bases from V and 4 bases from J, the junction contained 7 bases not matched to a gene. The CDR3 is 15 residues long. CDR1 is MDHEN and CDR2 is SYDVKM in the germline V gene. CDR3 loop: CASSFRQGSADTQYF. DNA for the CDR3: TGTGCCAGCAGTTTTAGACAGGGATCGGCAGATACGCAGTATTTT.

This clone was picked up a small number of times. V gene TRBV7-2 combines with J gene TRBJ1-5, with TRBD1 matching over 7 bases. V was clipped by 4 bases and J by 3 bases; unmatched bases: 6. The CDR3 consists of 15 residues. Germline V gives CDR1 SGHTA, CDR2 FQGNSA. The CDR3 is CASSSQGYYNQPQHF. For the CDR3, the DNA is TGTGCCAGCAGCTCACAGGGGTATTACAATCAGCCCCAGCATTTT.

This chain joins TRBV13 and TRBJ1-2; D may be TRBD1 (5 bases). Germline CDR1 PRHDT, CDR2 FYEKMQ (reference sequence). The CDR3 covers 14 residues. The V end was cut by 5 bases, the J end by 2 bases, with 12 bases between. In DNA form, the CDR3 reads TGTGCCAGCAGCCCCGCGGGGGGGAACTATGGCTACACCTTC. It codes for CASSPAGGNYGYTF. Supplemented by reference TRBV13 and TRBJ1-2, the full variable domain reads AAGVIQSPRHLIKEKRETATLKCYPIPRHDTVYWYQQGPGQDPQFLISFYEKMQSDKGSIPDRFSAQQFSDYHSELNMSSLELGDSALYFCASSPAGGNYGYTFGSGTRLTVV.

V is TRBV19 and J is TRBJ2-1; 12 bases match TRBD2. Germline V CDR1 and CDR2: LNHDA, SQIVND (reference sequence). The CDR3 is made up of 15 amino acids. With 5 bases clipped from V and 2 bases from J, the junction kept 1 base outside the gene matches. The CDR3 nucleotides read TGTGCCAGTAGTTGGACTAGCGGGACCTACAATGAGCAGTTCTTC. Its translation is CASSWTSGTYNEQFF.